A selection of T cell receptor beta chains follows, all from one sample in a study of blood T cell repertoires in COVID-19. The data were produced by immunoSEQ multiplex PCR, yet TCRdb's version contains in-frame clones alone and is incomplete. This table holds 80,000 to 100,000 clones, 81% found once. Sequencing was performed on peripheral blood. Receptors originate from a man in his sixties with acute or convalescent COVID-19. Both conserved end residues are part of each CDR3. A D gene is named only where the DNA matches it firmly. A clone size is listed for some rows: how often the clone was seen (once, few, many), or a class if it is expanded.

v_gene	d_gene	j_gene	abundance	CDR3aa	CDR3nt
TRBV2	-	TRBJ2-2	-	CASSQRARGGQFGELFF	TGTGCCAGCAGCCAGAGGGCTAGGGGGGGCCAGTTCGGGGAGCTGTTTTTT
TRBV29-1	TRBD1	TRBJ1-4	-	CSVETGEGEKLFF	TGCAGCGTTGAGACAGGGGAGGGGGAAAAACTGTTTTTT
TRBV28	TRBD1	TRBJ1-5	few	CASSPGGDPSSNQPQHF	TGTGCCAGCAGCCCAGGGGGAGATCCCTCTAGCAATCAGCCCCAGCATTTT
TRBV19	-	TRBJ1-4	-	CASSIPELTTNEKLFF	TGTGCCAGTAGTATTCCTGAACTGACAACTAATGAAAAACTGTTTTTT
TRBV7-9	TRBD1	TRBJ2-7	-	CASSEGQGFAEQYF	TGTGCCAGCAGCGAGGGACAGGGTTTCGCCGAGCAGTACTTC
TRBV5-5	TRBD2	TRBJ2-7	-	CASSLVAGGSYEQYF	TGTGCCAGCAGCTTGGTAGCGGGGGGCTCCTACGAGCAGTACTTC
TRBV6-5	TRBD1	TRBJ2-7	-	CASSYTGTAYEQYF	TGTGCCAGCAGTTACACCGGGACAGCCTACGAGCAGTACTTC
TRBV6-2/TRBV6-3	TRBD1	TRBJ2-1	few	CASSTTGWNEQFF	TGTGCCAGCAGTACGACAGGGTGGAATGAGCAGTTCTTC
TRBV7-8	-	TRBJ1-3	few	CASSRDGNSGNTIYF	TGTGCCAGCAGCCGAGACGGGAACTCTGGAAACACCATATATTTT
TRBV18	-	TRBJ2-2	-	CASSQDSGNTGELFF	TGTGCCAGCTCACAAGATTCAGGGAACACCGGGGAGCTGTTTTTT
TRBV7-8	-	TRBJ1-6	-	CASSFQGGSPLHF	TGTGCCAGCAGCTTTCAGGGAGGTTCACCCCTCCACTTT
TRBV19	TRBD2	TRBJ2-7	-	CASTDGGRGEQYF	TGTGCCAGCACTGATGGCGGGAGAGGGGAGCAGTACTTC
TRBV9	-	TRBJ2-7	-	CASSPQVASYEQYF	TGTGCCAGCAGCCCACAGGTGGCTTCCTACGAGCAGTACTTC
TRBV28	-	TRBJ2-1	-	CASSLGYSSYNEQFF	TGTGCCAGCAGTTTAGGATACAGCTCCTACAATGAGCAGTTCTTC
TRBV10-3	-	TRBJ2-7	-	CAISESSGGGSYEQYF	TGTGCCATCAGTGAGTCGTCCGGAGGTGGGTCCTACGAGCAGTACTTC
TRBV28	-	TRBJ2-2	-	CASIVEPNTGELFF	TGTGCCAGCATCGTTGAGCCGAACACCGGGGAGCTGTTTTTT
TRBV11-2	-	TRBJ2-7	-	CASSSPGFRSSEQYF	TGTGCCAGCAGCTCCCCAGGGTTTCGGTCTTCCGAGCAGTACTTC
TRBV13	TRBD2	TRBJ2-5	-	CASSDRGGLAGEETQYF	TGTGCCAGCAGCGACCGAGGTGGGCTAGCGGGGGAAGAGACCCAGTACTTC
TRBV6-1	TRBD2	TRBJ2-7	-	CASSVSFGTSSYYEQYF	TGTGCCAGCAGTGTAAGCTTTGGGACTAGCTCTTATTACGAGCAGTACTTC
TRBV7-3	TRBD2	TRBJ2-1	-	CASSQTSGSLYNEQFF	TGTGCCAGCAGTCAGACTAGCGGGAGCTTATACAATGAGCAGTTCTTC
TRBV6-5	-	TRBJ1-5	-	CASSPRYSNQPQHF	TGTGCCAGCAGCCCCCGTTATAGCAATCAGCCCCAGCATTTT
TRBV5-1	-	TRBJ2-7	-	CASSSSDSSYEQYF	TGCGCCAGCAGCTCGTCCGACAGCTCCTACGAGCAGTACTTC